The 16 T cell receptor beta chains in this list originate from one sample, sequenced in a study of low-dose radiotherapy and immunotherapy resistance in tumors. Time point here: before trial treatment. Primers targeting TRAV and TRBV primed first-strand cDNA, covering alpha and beta chains. TCRs underwent approximately 20 PCR cycles of amplification with a constant-region primer and V-primer adapter. TCRdb called the reads again in MiXCR, with one record for every CDR3 protein. The sample has about 89,000 distinct CDR3 sequences, roughly a tenth seen once; the top ten hold around 0.96%. This specimen consisted of PBMCs, obtained before treatment. These TCRs come from a male donor with prostate cancer.

The chain links TRBV28 to TRBJ2-7, with 7 bases fitting TRBD2. V was pared by 4 bases and J by 0 bases, with 15 bases of the junction left unmatched. In germline, CDR1 is MDHEN, CDR2 SYDVKM. The CDR3 has 18 residues. The CDR3 here is CASSSTFSGITSSYEQYF. The DNA for the CDR3 is TGTGCCAGCAGTTCCACCTTCAGCGGGATTACAAGCTCCTACGAGCAGTACTTC.

The sample holds many counts of this clonotype. The CDR3 nucleotides are TGTGCCAGCAGCCCTTACACAGGGATGAACACTGAAGCTTTCTTT. Amino acid sequence: CASSPYTGMNTEAFF. The V call is TRBV14, the J call TRBJ1-1; D might be TRBD1 (6 bases). Germline V lookup: CDR1 SGHDN, CDR2 FVKESK. V was shortened by 4 bases and J by 0 bases, with 12 bases between the two germline ends. The CDR3 contains 15 residues.

On this clonotype itself: This clone may be a read error of a much larger clone one base away. CDR3 sequence reads: CACSVLGGLYNEQFF. The DNA for the CDR3 is TGTGCCTGCAGCGTTTTGGGAGGCCTCTACAATGAGCAGTTCTTC. This chain connects TRBV27 to TRBJ2-1; D possibly corresponds to TRBD2 (6 bases). In germline, CDR1 is MNHEY, CDR2 SMNVEV (reference sequence). The length of the CDR3 is 15 residues.

This clonotype was recorded many times. This chain joins TRBV9 and TRBJ2-7; 8 nucleotides match TRBD1. Germline trimming cut 4 bases from V and 6 bases from J; bases unmatched to any gene: 9. This CDR3 is built from 14 residues. Germline CDR1 reads SGDLS; CDR2 reads YYNGEE. CDR3 loop: CASSSGQGRIEQYF. The CDR3 DNA reads as TGTGCCAGCAGCTCCGGACAGGGTCGGATCGAGCAGTACTTC.

This clonotype came up many times. The gene calls are TRBV30 and TRBJ2-5; D possibly corresponds to TRBD1 (5 bases). This CDR3 spans 16 amino acids. The germline V gene has CDR1 GTSNPN and CDR2 SVGIG (reference sequence). The V end lost 1 base, the J end lost 4 bases, and 19 bases lay between the germline ends. This chain's CDR3 is CAWSGALTANPETQYF. The CDR3 DNA reads as TGTGCCTGGAGTGGCGCCTTGACAGCGAACCCAGAGACCCAGTACTTC.

This clonotype was found many times. This chain's CDR3 is CASSPLETDSGNTIYF. The CDR3 DNA follows: TGTGCCAGCTCACCGCTAGAGACAGACTCTGGAAACACCATATATTTT. V is TRBV18 and J is TRBJ1-3; D perhaps matches TRBD1 (5 bases). V was cut by 3 bases and J by 0 bases, with 12 bases left in between. The CDR3 loop spans 16 amino acids. Germline loops: CDR1 KGHSH, CDR2 LQKENI.

This clonotype was recorded many times. The chain links TRBV6-6 to TRBJ2-7, with 9 bases lining up with TRBD1. V gave up 6 bases and J gave up 6 bases; unmatched junction bases: 12. This CDR3 comprises 15 residues. Per the germline V gene, CDR1 is MNHNY and CDR2 is SVGAGI (reference sequence). CDR3 nucleotides: TGTGCCAGCAGCGTTGGGACAGGGTCGCTAAGCGAGCAGTACTTC. This codes for CASSVGTGSLSEQYF.

This clonotype was seen ten or more times. The chain has TRBV28 and TRBJ2-5; 11 bases map to TRBD2. The CDR3 runs 14 residues. In germline, CDR1 is MDHEN, CDR2 SYDVKM. V lost 6 bases and J lost 3; bases outside the gene matches: 3. The CDR3 loop is CASRSGLAEETQYF. The DNA of the CDR3 is TGTGCCAGCAGATCGGGACTAGCGGAAGAGACCCAGTACTTC.

This clonotype appeared many times. The V and J genes are TRBV7-2 and TRBJ2-7, with 10 bases identical to TRBD2. CDR3 size: 15 residues. From germline, CDR1 is SGHTA and CDR2 FQGNSA. The ends lost 4 bases at V and 7 bases at J; junction bases unmatched: 10. CDR3 nucleotides: TGTGCCAGCAGCTCCCAAGCGGGAGGGCCGGGGGAGCAGTACTTC. This gives the protein CASSSQAGGPGEQYF.

This clonotype appeared many times. The J gene is TRBJ2-1, the V gene TRBV14, with D tentatively TRBD1 (5 bases). Germline V gene lookup returns CDR1 SGHDN and CDR2 FVKESK. The V and J ends lost 1 base and 1 base respectively, with 8 bases between them. CDR3 size: 15 residues. The CDR3 loop reads CASSQGRGSYNEQFF. The DNA of the CDR3 is TGTGCCAGCAGCCAAGGTAGGGGTTCCTACAATGAGCAGTTCTTC.

The CDR3 is CASRPGTSTADTQYF. CDR3 sequence (DNA): TGTGCCAGCAGACCAGGGACTAGCACGGCAGATACGCAGTATTTT. This sequence joins TRBV2 and TRBJ2-3; 9 bases line up with TRBD2. CDR3 length equals 15 residues. V trimming: 6 bases; J trimming: 4 bases; junction bases outside the gene matches: 8. The germline CDR1 and CDR2 sequences are SNHLY and FYNNEI. The full variable domain, completed using reference TRBV2 and TRBJ2-3, is EPEVTQTPSHQVTQMGQEVILRCVPISNHLYFYWYRQILGQKVEFLVSFYNNEISEKSEIFDDQFSVERPDGSNFTLKIRSTKLEDSAMYFCASRPGTSTADTQYFGPGTRLTVL.

Many counts were recorded for this clonotype. The chain combines TRBV30 with TRBJ1-3, with 9 bases that match TRBD1. V trimming: 4 bases; J trimming: 0 bases; junction bases outside the gene matches: 4. This CDR3 region has 15 residues. Germline lookup yields CDR1 GTSNPN and CDR2 SVGIG (reference sequence). The chain's CDR3 is CAWKGQGLSGNTIYF. The CDR3 DNA reads TGTGCCTGGAAGGGACAGGGCCTCTCTGGAAACACCATATATTTT. Full variable domain (remainder filled in from reference TRBV30 and TRBJ1-3): SQTIHQWPATLVQPVGSPLSLECTVEGTSNPNLYWYRQAAGRGLQLLFYSVGIGQISSEVPQNLSASRPQDRQFILSSKKLLLSDSGFYLCAWKGQGLSGNTIYFGEGSWLTVV.

This clonotype came up many times. This chain links TRBV20-1 with TRBJ2-7; 9 bases are a match to TRBD2. The germline V gene encodes CDR1 DFQATT and CDR2 SNEGSKA (reference sequence). The CDR3 loop spans 15 amino acids. V was pared by 6 bases and J by 6 bases, with 15 bases of the junction left unmatched. This CDR3 reads CSATVGAGGIGEQYF. The CDR3 bases are TGCAGTGCGACCGTCGGGGCGGGAGGGATCGGCGAGCAGTACTTC.

This clonotype came up many times. The chain is built from TRBV20-1 and TRBJ2-3; 14 nucleotides match TRBD2. This CDR3 has 16 residues. V trimming: 8 bases; J trimming: 2 bases; junction bases outside the gene matches: 9. Germline V lookup: CDR1 DFQATT, CDR2 SNEGSKA (reference sequence). CDR3 region: CSPKGLAGVATDTQYF. The CDR3 DNA reads TGCAGTCCAAAGGGACTAGCGGGAGTGGCCACAGATACGCAGTATTTT.

This clonotype showed up many times. The chain employs TRBV29-1 and TRBJ2-1; tentatively, D is TRBD1 (6 bases). Germline V gene lookup returns CDR1 SQVTM and CDR2 ANQGSEA. This CDR3 region has 11 residues. The CDR3 loop is CRIATGLGQFF. Here the CDR3 DNA reads TGCAGGATTGCAACAGGGTTAGGGCAGTTCTTC.

This clonotype was seen repeatedly, ten times or more. The chain couples TRBV28 to TRBJ2-7; 9 bases fit TRBD1. V gave up 5 bases and J gave up 2 bases; unmatched junction bases: 10. Germline CDR1 reads MDHEN; CDR2 reads SYDVKM. CDR3 length equals 16 residues. The DNA for the CDR3 is TGTGCCAGCAGTCCGGCATCGACAGGGGGTACCTACGAGCAGTACTTC. Amino acids: CASSPASTGGTYEQYF.